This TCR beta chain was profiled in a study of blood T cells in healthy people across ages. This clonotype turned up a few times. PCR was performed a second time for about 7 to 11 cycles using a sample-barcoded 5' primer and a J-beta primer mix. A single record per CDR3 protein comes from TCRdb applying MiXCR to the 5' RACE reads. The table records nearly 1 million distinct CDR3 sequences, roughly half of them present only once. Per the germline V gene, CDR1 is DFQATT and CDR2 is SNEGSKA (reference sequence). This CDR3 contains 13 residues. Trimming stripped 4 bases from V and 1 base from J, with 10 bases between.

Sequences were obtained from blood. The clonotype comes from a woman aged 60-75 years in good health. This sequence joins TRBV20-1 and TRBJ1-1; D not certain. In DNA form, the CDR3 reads TGCAGTGCTATTAACTGGGGGAACACTGAAGCTTTCTTT. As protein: CSAINWGNTEAFF.